Below, one T cell receptor beta chain is given with its context. In this sample, this clonotype turned up once. This clone's antigen is unknown. Base qualities are not provided; no much larger clone lies one nucleotide away. Evidence from a single read is weak. TCR repertoires of sorted CD4+ and CD8+ blood T cells from severe aplastic anemia patients and healthy subjects were deep-sequenced in the study. Ficoll-Paque density gradient centrifugation was used to isolate peripheral blood mononuclear cells. Before DNA extraction, CD4+ and CD8+ T cells were sorted with FACS or magnetic beads. This sample was included in a study of CD8+CD57+ T cells in acquired aplastic anemia (dated by TCRdb to about 2018). About the full investigation: Extracted DNA from sorted CD4+ and CD8+ cells averaged around 2.9 ug, ranging from roughly 0.2 to 30 ug.

The CDR3, from cysteine to phenylalanine, totals 13 residues. The retained sequence is limited to the CDR3, 39 bases, with the frame set at the first base. Germline trimming amounts to 6 bases on V and 9 bases on J, with 7 as the count of junction bases outside the gene matches. Profiling of TCR beta VDJ combinations and CDR3 sequences used genomic DNA as the template. An Illumina HiSeq 2000 was used for TCR repertoire sequencing. Processing in the source paper ran as follows. TRBV/TRBJ rearrangement plots, CDR3 size and DJ length profiles, and Simpson's diversity index were used to assess repertoires. The most abundant DNA sequence in the deep sequencing data was defined as the immunodominant clone. CDR3 amino acid sequences were checked for sharing across subjects and were also compared against the VDJdb database and published repertoires. The public reads were reprocessed in TCRdb via fastp at Q25 and MiXCR, keeping in-frame beta chains. Rows are unified per CDR3 protein, each entry keeping the most common DNA and genes. The V and J calls and clone size are TCRdb's, not the authors'. This sample is represented by approximately 200,000 distinct CDR3 sequences; 64% of them were singletons. The biggest ten clones account for roughly 50% of the sample.

General findings and caveats noted by the study authors: Between patients and healthy controls, no significant difference in CD8+ Simpson's diversity was found (P=0.060). Over 25 CD8+ CDR3 sequences were found in both patients and controls but appeared to be highly expressed in patients and within the immunodominant clones of the patients.

The chain is assembled from TRBV12-3 or TRBV12-4 and TRBJ1-2; TRBD1 matches 10 bases in the middle. The clonotype was recovered from a human donor with severe aplastic anemia or a healthy control (not recorded which). Sequenced: sorted CD4+, CD8+, or CD8+CD57+ T cells (not recorded which) from PBMCs. The nucleotides read TGTGCCAGCAGCCGACAGGGGGCTGTGAGCTACACCTTC. Protein translation: CASSRQGAVSYTF.